This TCR beta chain was found in a study of blood T cell repertoires in COVID-19. V lost 1 base, J lost 6 bases, and 9 bases lay in between. The CDR3 contains 13 residues. Germline V gene sequence: CDR1 SGHTA, CDR2 FQGTGA. Participants were aged roughly 18 to 95 years, lived in some 23 US areas, and enrolled virtually. Self-reported history from a screening survey and questionnaire set each donor's cohort. Per the original methods: Nucleated cell number was recorded as an estimate derived from reference gene primer amplification. Clones were sequenced by immunoSEQ multiplex PCR, and TCRdb holds only the in-frame ones, with some missing. V, J and clone size reflect that table, while D and trimming were determined from the DNA. The repertoire holds 250,000 to 300,000 clones, 88% seen once, with approximately 1% in the top ten.

This sequence joins TRBV7-3 and TRBJ1-1; D is uncertain. Sequences were obtained from PBMCs or T cells enriched from blood (not recorded which). This receptor was obtained from a woman aged 25 to 39 who had recovered from COVID-19. This chain's CDR3 is CASSLRGGAEAFF. The CDR3 DNA reads TGTGCCAGCAGCTTAAGAGGTGGAGCTGAAGCTTTCTTT.